This T cell receptor (beta chain) was identified during a study of blood T cell repertoires in COVID-19 (TCRdb year 2020). Concerning the study at large: Samples covering the acute and convalescent phases of COVID-19 were provided by collaborators in the United States, Italy and Spain. The prospective study material was composed of cDNA or gDNA derived from T cells, B-cell-depleted T cells, or PBMCs. Deeply sampled blood TCRbeta repertoires from subjects exposed to, actively infected with, or recovered from COVID-19 were included in the dataset. The repertoires were released in a freely available public database intended as a resource for research on the immune response to SARS-CoV-2. The samples were drawn from two sources: the first 160 participants of the ongoing ImmuneRACE study, and fewer than 1,500 subjects contributed by 6 global collaborators. The sample metadata nearly always contained a de-identified subject ID, COVID-19 status, age in years and sex. Where available, HLA class I and class II types were taken from metadata supplied by the sample provider and were not determined by assay-based typing. Overall study results and their limits: The amount of clinical and demographic metadata varied by source and participant and was provided uncurated.

One collaborating source in Seattle enrolled patients while the patients were actively infected and followed the patients over time throughout the course of disease. Each collaborating institution followed its own protocols to collect whole blood in K2EDTA tubes. Collaborator samples were shipped for TCRbeta analysis as frozen whole blood, isolated PBMCs, or DNA extracted from either sample type. This clone was observed once. Its antigen has not been determined. No base quality information exists; no much larger clone differs at one position. TCRbeta CDR3 regions were amplified from genomic DNA using the immunoSEQ Assay, a bias-controlled multiplex PCR. Concerning the study's data processing: The number of nucleated cells in each sample was estimated from the amplification of reference gene primers within the assay. Sequence reads were collapsed and filtered to measure the absolute abundance of every unique TCRbeta CDR3 rearrangement. Productive Simpson clonality was computed per sample as the square root of Simpson's diversity index over productive rearrangements. As stored in TCRdb, this immuneACCESS dataset retains in-frame rearrangements with V and J assigned. A fraction of the clones does not appear; measured against another copy, unresolved V genes explain less than half of the discrepancy, and the remainder lacks a known reason. V and J calls and clone size are copied from that table; D and trimming were computed from the DNA. The sample table lists fewer than 55,000 clones, approximately 81% of them with a count of one. The ten largest clones represent 20% to 25% of the sample.

The junction shows trimming of 7 bases on V and 7 bases on J, plus 14 bases between the germline ends. The CDR3 spans 13 residues, from the cysteine through the phenylalanine. CDR3 DNA is the only sequence kept; it has 39 bases, read in frame from the first base. CDR1 and CDR2 (MDHEN, SYDVKM) derive from the germline V gene. The sequenced sample consisted of peripheral blood. This sequence originates from a woman of 80 years or more with COVID-19, enrolled during active disease. The rearranged chain carries TRBV28 and TRBJ1-3; the D gene is perhaps TRBD1, from 6 matching bases. At the DNA level, the sequence is TGTGCCAGCACCCAGGACAGAAAGAACACCATATATTTT. It is translated as CASTQDRKNTIYF.